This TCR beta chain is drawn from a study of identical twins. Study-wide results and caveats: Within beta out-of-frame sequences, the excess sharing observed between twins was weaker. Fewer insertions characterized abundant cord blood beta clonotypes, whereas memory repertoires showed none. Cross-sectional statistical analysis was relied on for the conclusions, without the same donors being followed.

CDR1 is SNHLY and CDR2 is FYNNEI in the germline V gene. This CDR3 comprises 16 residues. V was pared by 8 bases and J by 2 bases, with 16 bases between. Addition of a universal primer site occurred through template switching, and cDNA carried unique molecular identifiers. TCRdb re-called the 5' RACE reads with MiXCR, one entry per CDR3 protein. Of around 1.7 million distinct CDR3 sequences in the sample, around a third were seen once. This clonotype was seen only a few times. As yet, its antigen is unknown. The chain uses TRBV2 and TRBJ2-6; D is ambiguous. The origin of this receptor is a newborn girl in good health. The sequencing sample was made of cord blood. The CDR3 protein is CASDHRKGPGANVLTF. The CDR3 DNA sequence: TGTGCCAGCGACCATCGAAAAGGACCTGGGGCCAACGTCCTGACTTTC.